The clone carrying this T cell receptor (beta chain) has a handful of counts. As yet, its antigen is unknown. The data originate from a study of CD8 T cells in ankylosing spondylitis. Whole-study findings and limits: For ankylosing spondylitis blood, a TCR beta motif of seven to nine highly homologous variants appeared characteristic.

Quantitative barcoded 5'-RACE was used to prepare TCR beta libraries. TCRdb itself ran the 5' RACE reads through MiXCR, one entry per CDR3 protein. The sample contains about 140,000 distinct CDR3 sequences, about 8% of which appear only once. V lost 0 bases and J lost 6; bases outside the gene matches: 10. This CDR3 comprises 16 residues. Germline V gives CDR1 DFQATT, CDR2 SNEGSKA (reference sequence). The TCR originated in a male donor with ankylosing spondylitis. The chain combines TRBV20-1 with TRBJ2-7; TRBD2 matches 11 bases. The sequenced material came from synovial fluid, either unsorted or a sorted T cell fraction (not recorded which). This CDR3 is CSARDPLASGGTEQYF. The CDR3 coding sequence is TGCAGTGCTAGAGATCCCCTGGCTAGCGGGGGGACCGAGCAGTACTTC.